Listed below are T cell receptor beta chains from one sample, sequenced in a study of shared clonotypes between healthy human individuals. Profiling relied on immunoSEQ multiplex PCR, and the TCRdb table lists in-frame clones only, not all of them. The sample lists more than 200,000 clones; under 80% were seen once. The sample taken for sequencing was memory CD4+ T cells sorted from blood. Source of these receptors: a man under 40 in good health. Both conserved end residues are part of each CDR3. Each record gives: J gene, V gene, CDR3 protein.

j_gene: TRBJ2-1
v_gene: TRBV5-1
CDR3aa: CASSRISGLGEQFF

j_gene: TRBJ1-5
v_gene: TRBV10-1
CDR3aa: CASSAPGQPQHF

j_gene: TRBJ2-3
v_gene: TRBV11-3
CDR3aa: CASSFSGDTQYF

j_gene: TRBJ1-2
v_gene: TRBV28
CDR3aa: CATKGLQGTTNYGYTF

j_gene: TRBJ2-1
v_gene: TRBV25-1
CDR3aa: CASSVMITSGSNEQFF

j_gene: TRBJ2-1
v_gene: TRBV7-3
CDR3aa: CASSLGLAGGSYNEQFF

j_gene: TRBJ2-3
v_gene: TRBV2
CDR3aa: CASRTGTDTQYF

j_gene: TRBJ2-7
v_gene: TRBV11-2
CDR3aa: CASSSTPYEQYF

j_gene: TRBJ1-2
v_gene: TRBV9
CDR3aa: CASSTRLWANYGYTF

j_gene: TRBJ2-4
v_gene: TRBV4-3
CDR3aa: CASSQDSQGNIQYF

j_gene: TRBJ2-7
v_gene: TRBV5-1
CDR3aa: CASSFGRVLDYEQYF

j_gene: TRBJ2-1
v_gene: TRBV14
CDR3aa: CASSQYNEQFF

j_gene: TRBJ1-1
v_gene: TRBV10-3
CDR3aa: CAISLDPFNTEAFF

j_gene: TRBJ2-1
v_gene: TRBV6-1
CDR3aa: CASISSYNEQFF

j_gene: TRBJ2-1
v_gene: TRBV11-2
CDR3aa: CASTRTNNEQFF

j_gene: TRBJ2-3
v_gene: TRBV20-1
CDR3aa: CSASGQHTQYF

j_gene: TRBJ2-6
v_gene: TRBV2
CDR3aa: CASSDVGQAIVGANVLTF

j_gene: TRBJ2-5
v_gene: TRBV7-8
CDR3aa: CASSPRPKETQYF

j_gene: TRBJ1-3
v_gene: TRBV2
CDR3aa: CASSDRVRQISGNTIYF

j_gene: TRBJ2-6
v_gene: TRBV11-3
CDR3aa: CASSLSAGGSGANVLTF

j_gene: TRBJ2-5
v_gene: TRBV27
CDR3aa: CASSRTSVTAETQYF

j_gene: TRBJ2-1
v_gene: TRBV5-1
CDR3aa: CASSHRTSGGFNEQFF

j_gene: TRBJ1-1
v_gene: TRBV2
CDR3aa: CASGRENTEAFF

j_gene: TRBJ2-5
v_gene: TRBV11-2
CDR3aa: CASRNQGRETQYF

j_gene: TRBJ1-1
v_gene: TRBV6-1
CDR3aa: CASSVKTENTEAFF

j_gene: TRBJ1-5
v_gene: TRBV6-5
CDR3aa: CASSVGQYSNQPQHF

j_gene: TRBJ2-3
v_gene: TRBV7-2
CDR3aa: CASSSPGNTQYF

j_gene: TRBJ2-7
v_gene: TRBV28
CDR3aa: CASSPSPLRLDEQYF

j_gene: TRBJ2-1
v_gene: TRBV28
CDR3aa: CASSLIAGQEFF

j_gene: TRBJ2-1
v_gene: TRBV9
CDR3aa: CASSPTSGHNEQFF

j_gene: TRBJ2-2
v_gene: TRBV6-6
CDR3aa: CASRVGVTGELFF

j_gene: TRBJ1-1
v_gene: TRBV11-2
CDR3aa: CASSLEARSESAFF

j_gene: TRBJ1-4
v_gene: TRBV5-1
CDR3aa: CASSLTNEKLFF

j_gene: TRBJ2-7
v_gene: TRBV15
CDR3aa: CATSRDLSSGSPEQYF

j_gene: TRBJ2-3
v_gene: TRBV9
CDR3aa: CASSVGRQSRYADTQYF

j_gene: TRBJ1-5
v_gene: TRBV14
CDR3aa: CASSQGLNQPQHF

j_gene: TRBJ1-1
v_gene: TRBV7-4
CDR3aa: CASSEIAGSTEAFF

j_gene: TRBJ2-3
v_gene: TRBV11-3
CDR3aa: CASSLGSDRGGDTQYF

j_gene: TRBJ2-3
v_gene: TRBV29-1
CDR3aa: CSDATSGQGTDTQYF

j_gene: TRBJ2-1
v_gene: TRBV7-2
CDR3aa: CASSNRGLAGNPHEQFF

j_gene: TRBJ2-3
v_gene: TRBV9
CDR3aa: CASSVITASTDTQYF

j_gene: TRBJ2-1
v_gene: TRBV29-1
CDR3aa: CSTHGTSGDGGQFF

j_gene: TRBJ1-4
v_gene: TRBV6-1
CDR3aa: CATLLGKLFF

j_gene: TRBJ2-5
v_gene: TRBV5-1
CDR3aa: CASSLDFELRGETQYF

j_gene: TRBJ2-7
v_gene: TRBV28
CDR3aa: CASRGTSGRHPTHEQYF

j_gene: TRBJ2-5
v_gene: TRBV7-6
CDR3aa: CASSPMAGWAETQYF

j_gene: TRBJ2-1
v_gene: TRBV7-6
CDR3aa: CASSLLSGDIYNEQFF

j_gene: TRBJ1-5
v_gene: TRBV6-1
CDR3aa: CASSEEAGSNQPQHF

j_gene: TRBJ2-2
v_gene: TRBV27
CDR3aa: CASSKQGYTGELFF

j_gene: TRBJ2-7
v_gene: TRBV18
CDR3aa: CASSPSPTTYEQYF

j_gene: TRBJ2-7
v_gene: TRBV25-1
CDR3aa: CASSDLYEQYF

j_gene: TRBJ2-2
v_gene: TRBV7-9
CDR3aa: CASSPWDRASTGELFF

j_gene: TRBJ2-1
v_gene: TRBV5-5
CDR3aa: CASSSVAVYEQFF

j_gene: TRBJ2-5
v_gene: TRBV7-9
CDR3aa: CASSFVGQGGETQYF